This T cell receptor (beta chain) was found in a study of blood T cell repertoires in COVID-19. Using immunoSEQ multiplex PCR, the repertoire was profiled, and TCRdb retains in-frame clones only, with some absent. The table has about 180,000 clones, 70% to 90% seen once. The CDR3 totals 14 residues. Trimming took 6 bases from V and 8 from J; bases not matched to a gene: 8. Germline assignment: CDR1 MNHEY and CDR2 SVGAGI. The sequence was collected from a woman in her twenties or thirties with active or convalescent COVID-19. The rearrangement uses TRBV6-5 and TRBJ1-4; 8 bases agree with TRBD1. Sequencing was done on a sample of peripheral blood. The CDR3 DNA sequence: TGTGCCAGCAGCGGACAGGGCAAGGGCGAAAAACTGTTTTTT. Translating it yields CASSGQGKGEKLFF.